The clone carrying this T cell receptor (beta chain) was picked up many times. Antigen unknown. This sample stems from a study of human T cells and chemical hapten exposure. Study-level information: TCR yield per sample varied, mainly due to pooled library volumes.

The CDR3 covers 14 residues. V was pared by 1 base and J by 3 bases, with 7 bases between. Germline V gene data show CDR1 as MNHNS and CDR2 as SASEGT. Whole-study results and caveats: Unchanged with DPC sensitization were TCRs above 1 in 1000 frequency.

Time point given: healthy volunteer bleed at 2 weeks. The template was total RNA from unfractionated whole blood. Unique molecular identifiers were affixed to discrete cDNA molecules within the library. TCRdb re-derived calls from the RACE reads in MiXCR, one entry per CDR3 protein. The data contain some 90,000 distinct CDR3 sequences, about 10% of them singletons. The chain combines TRBV6-1 with TRBJ2-4, with D unclear. Sequenced input: whole blood. The TCR originated in a female donor in good health. Some clones in this sample may be carry-over from other donors' samples. In nucleotides, the CDR3 is TGTGCCAGCAGTGAAGGGCAGGTCAAAAACATTCAGTACTTC. Its protein is CASSEGQVKNIQYF.